The clone carrying this T cell receptor (beta chain) was seen only a few times. RNA served as the template for amplifying TCR beta CDR3 regions. An opening RT-PCR round employed HTBI primers and preceded a second-round multiplex PCR. TCRdb re-derived calls from the multiplex PCR reads in MiXCR, one entry per CDR3 protein. The sample lists over a million distinct CDR3 sequences, roughly two fifths seen once, with around 10% in the top ten. The data derive from a study of Graves' ophthalmopathy and Graves' hyperthyroidism. With 3 bases removed from V and 0 bases from J, the gap between germline ends came to 9 bases. The CDR3 length is 16 residues. From germline, CDR1 is LNHDA and CDR2 SQIVND (reference sequence).

The chain employs TRBV19 and TRBJ2-6, with a weak D call TRBD1 (5 bases). Material for sequencing was peripheral blood or thyroid tissue (not recorded which). The clonotype comes from an adult man with Graves' hyperthyroidism. The CDR3 sequence: CASSIGQTSGANVLTF. CDR3 bases: TGTGCCAGTAGTATCGGACAAACCTCTGGGGCCAACGTCCTGACTTTC.